A selection of T cell receptor beta chains follows, all from one sample in a study of T cells after yellow fever vaccination. TCRdb re-analysed the 5' RACE reads in MiXCR, keeping a single row per CDR3 protein. This sample has 360,000 or so distinct CDR3 sequences, with roughly 11% found just once. The source was PBMCs, collected on the day of the first yellow fever vaccination. The origin of the receptors is a man between 18 and 35 years old who received the YFV17D yellow fever vaccine. Each CDR3 is given with its conserved first and last residue. The D gene is left open where the match is weak. Clone sizes are given selectively: once, few, many, or a class where the clone is expanded.

v_gene: TRBV12-3/TRBV12-4; d_gene: -; j_gene: TRBJ2-4; abundance: many; CDR3aa: CASSFLQVAKNIQYF; CDR3nt: TGTGCCAGCAGTTTTCTACAGGTAGCCAAAAACATTCAGTACTTC
v_gene: TRBV3-1; d_gene: TRBD1; j_gene: TRBJ2-1; abundance: -; CDR3aa: CASSQGLTGGKDEQFF; CDR3nt: TGTGCCAGCAGCCAAGGACTCACAGGGGGCAAGGATGAGCAGTTCTTC
v_gene: TRBV4-3; d_gene: TRBD2; j_gene: TRBJ2-7; abundance: -; CDR3aa: CASSHTYRLAPDEQYF; CDR3nt: TGCGCCAGCAGCCACACCTACAGACTAGCCCCTGACGAGCAGTACTTC
v_gene: TRBV7-4; d_gene: -; j_gene: TRBJ1-5; abundance: few; CDR3aa: CASSSLDSNQPQHF; CDR3nt: TGTGCCAGCAGCTCCCTCGATAGCAATCAGCCCCAGCATTTT
v_gene: TRBV4-3; d_gene: -; j_gene: TRBJ1-6; abundance: many; CDR3aa: CASSQAFPRANSPLHF; CDR3nt: TGCGCCAGCAGCCAAGCGTTCCCCAGGGCAAATTCACCCCTCCACTTT
v_gene: TRBV12-3/TRBV12-4; d_gene: TRBD1; j_gene: TRBJ1-5; abundance: many; CDR3aa: CASTFWTGGQPQHF; CDR3nt: TGTGCCAGCACCTTCTGGACAGGGGGACAGCCCCAGCATTTT
v_gene: TRBV20-1; d_gene: -; j_gene: TRBJ1-5; abundance: few; CDR3aa: CSASKTTASNQPQHF; CDR3nt: TGCAGTGCTAGCAAGACAACAGCTAGCAATCAGCCCCAGCATTTT
v_gene: TRBV18; d_gene: -; j_gene: TRBJ2-1; abundance: -; CDR3aa: CASSPPSRENEQFF; CDR3nt: TGTGCCAGCTCACCACCCTCGAGAGAAAATGAGCAGTTCTTC
v_gene: TRBV7-2; d_gene: TRBD1; j_gene: TRBJ1-2; abundance: few; CDR3aa: CASSRGTGVYGYTF; CDR3nt: TGTGCCAGCAGCCGGGGGACAGGGGTTTATGGCTACACCTTC
v_gene: TRBV6-6; d_gene: -; j_gene: TRBJ2-2; abundance: -; CDR3aa: CASSRGVGRELFF; CDR3nt: TGTGCCAGCAGTCGCGGTGTTGGTAGGGAGCTGTTTTTT
v_gene: TRBV27; d_gene: -; j_gene: TRBJ2-5; abundance: few; CDR3aa: CASSPPREATTQETQYF; CDR3nt: TGTGCCAGCAGTCCCCCCCGAGAAGCTACGACCCAAGAGACCCAGTACTTC
v_gene: TRBV4-1; d_gene: TRBD1; j_gene: TRBJ2-7; abundance: -; CDR3aa: CASSQVNRGRPEQYF; CDR3nt: TGCGCCAGCAGCCAAGTTAACAGGGGGCGTCCCGAGCAGTACTTC
v_gene: TRBV20-1; d_gene: TRBD2; j_gene: TRBJ2-3; abundance: many; CDR3aa: CSAEVPLAGGPADTQYF; CDR3nt: TGCAGTGCCGAAGTACCCCTAGCGGGGGGGCCCGCAGATACGCAGTATTTT
v_gene: TRBV4-2; d_gene: -; j_gene: TRBJ1-2; abundance: -; CDR3aa: CASSPSAGDNYGYTF; CDR3nt: TGTGCCAGCAGCCCCAGCGCAGGGGACAACTATGGCTACACCTTC
v_gene: TRBV4-3; d_gene: TRBD1; j_gene: TRBJ1-1; abundance: few; CDR3aa: CASSQGQGFTEAFF; CDR3nt: TGCGCCAGCAGCCAGGGACAGGGATTCACTGAAGCTTTCTTT
v_gene: TRBV11-2; d_gene: -; j_gene: TRBJ1-1; abundance: many; CDR3aa: CASSFWHPNTEAFF; CDR3nt: TGTGCCAGCAGCTTTTGGCATCCGAACACTGAAGCTTTCTTT
v_gene: TRBV6-1; d_gene: -; j_gene: TRBJ2-2; abundance: few; CDR3aa: CASKNGVGAHTGELFF; CDR3nt: TGTGCCAGCAAAAACGGAGTCGGGGCGCACACCGGGGAGCTGTTTTTT
v_gene: TRBV4-3; d_gene: TRBD2; j_gene: TRBJ2-1; abundance: few; CDR3aa: CASSSRLALSYNEQFF; CDR3nt: TGCGCCAGCAGCTCCCGACTAGCCCTCTCCTACAATGAGCAGTTCTTC
v_gene: TRBV20-1; d_gene: TRBD2; j_gene: TRBJ2-5; abundance: few; CDR3aa: CSASAGGGTQYF; CDR3nt: TGCAGTGCTAGTGCGGGGGGGGGGACCCAGTACTTC
v_gene: TRBV4-1; d_gene: TRBD1; j_gene: TRBJ1-5; abundance: few; CDR3aa: CASSHSPLRDRGTIGNQPQHF; CDR3nt: TGCGCCAGCAGCCACTCTCCACTCCGGGACAGGGGTACAATTGGCAATCAGCCCCAGCATTTT
v_gene: TRBV28; d_gene: TRBD1; j_gene: TRBJ2-1; abundance: few; CDR3aa: CAIAGTGDRNEQFF; CDR3nt: TGTGCCATCGCCGGGACAGGGGACCGCAATGAGCAGTTCTTC
v_gene: TRBV20-1; d_gene: -; j_gene: TRBJ2-1; abundance: few; CDR3aa: CSARGGQGYEQFF; CDR3nt: TGCAGTGCTAGAGGGGGGCAGGGGTATGAGCAGTTCTTC
v_gene: TRBV11-2; d_gene: TRBD1; j_gene: TRBJ2-4; abundance: few; CDR3aa: CASSLDGTATPQYF; CDR3nt: TGTGCCAGCAGCTTAGACGGGACAGCGACCCCTCAGTACTTC
v_gene: TRBV18; d_gene: TRBD1; j_gene: TRBJ2-7; abundance: few; CDR3aa: CASSPERTGGAYEQYF; CDR3nt: TGTGCCAGCTCACCAGAGAGGACAGGGGGTGCCTACGAGCAGTACTTC
v_gene: TRBV20-1; d_gene: -; j_gene: TRBJ1-3; abundance: few; CDR3aa: CSVGGHSGNTIYF; CDR3nt: TGCAGTGTCGGGGGACACTCTGGAAACACCATATATTTT
v_gene: TRBV5-1; d_gene: -; j_gene: TRBJ1-3; abundance: few; CDR3aa: CASSSQGFSGNTIYF; CDR3nt: TGCGCCAGCAGTTCCCAGGGCTTCTCTGGAAACACCATATATTTT
v_gene: TRBV27; d_gene: TRBD1; j_gene: TRBJ2-1; abundance: -; CDR3aa: CASQKRDSPYNEQFF; CDR3nt: TGTGCCAGCCAGAAACGGGACAGTCCCTACAATGAGCAGTTCTTC
v_gene: TRBV4-1; d_gene: -; j_gene: TRBJ1-5; abundance: -; CDR3aa: CASSQALDQPQHF; CDR3nt: TGCGCCAGCAGCCAAGCCTTAGATCAGCCCCAGCATTTT
v_gene: TRBV21-1; d_gene: -; j_gene: TRBJ1-5; abundance: few; CDR3aa: CASILTGTAQKPQHF; CDR3nt: TGTGCCAGCATTCTAACAGGGACGGCTCAGAAGCCCCAGCATTTT
v_gene: TRBV4-1; d_gene: -; j_gene: TRBJ1-6; abundance: few; CDR3aa: CASSQEIFPGLGSPLHF; CDR3nt: TGCGCCAGCAGCCAAGAAATTTTTCCAGGGCTAGGTTCACCCCTCCACTTT
v_gene: TRBV4-3; d_gene: -; j_gene: TRBJ1-2; abundance: many; CDR3aa: CASSGWGAGYGYTF; CDR3nt: TGCGCCAGCAGCGGCTGGGGCGCGGGCTATGGCTACACCTTC
v_gene: TRBV7-9; d_gene: -; j_gene: TRBJ2-1; abundance: few; CDR3aa: CASSLARALHNEQFF; CDR3nt: TGTGCCAGCAGCTTAGCTAGGGCTCTTCACAATGAGCAGTTCTTC
v_gene: TRBV11-3; d_gene: -; j_gene: TRBJ2-1; abundance: few; CDR3aa: CASSFSPGVHNEQFF; CDR3nt: TGTGCCAGCAGCTTCTCCCCAGGGGTGCACAATGAGCAGTTCTTC
v_gene: TRBV10-3; d_gene: TRBD1; j_gene: TRBJ1-2; abundance: few; CDR3aa: CAISGTGGDGYTF; CDR3nt: TGTGCCATCTCCGGGACAGGGGGCGACGGCTACACCTTC
v_gene: TRBV5-1; d_gene: -; j_gene: TRBJ1-2; abundance: many; CDR3aa: CASSPGSQNNYGYTF; CDR3nt: TGCGCCAGCAGCCCCGGATCGCAGAACAATTATGGCTACACCTTC
v_gene: TRBV27; d_gene: -; j_gene: TRBJ2-7; abundance: few; CDR3aa: CASSFRGSTYEQYF; CDR3nt: TGTGCCAGCAGTTTTAGGGGTAGCACCTACGAGCAGTACTTC
v_gene: TRBV18; d_gene: TRBD2; j_gene: TRBJ2-5; abundance: few; CDR3aa: CASSQGLAPETQYF; CDR3nt: TGTGCCAGCTCCCAAGGACTAGCGCCAGAGACCCAGTACTTC
v_gene: TRBV5-4; d_gene: -; j_gene: TRBJ1-1; abundance: many; CDR3aa: CASKGGPKDTEAFF; CDR3nt: TGTGCCAGCAAGGGCGGTCCCAAGGACACTGAAGCTTTCTTT
v_gene: TRBV15; d_gene: -; j_gene: TRBJ1-1; abundance: few; CDR3aa: CATSRSRMNTEAFF; CDR3nt: TGTGCCACCAGCAGATCAAGGATGAACACTGAAGCTTTCTTT
v_gene: TRBV19; d_gene: -; j_gene: TRBJ2-7; abundance: -; CDR3aa: CASSIRDTYEQYF; CDR3nt: TGTGCCAGTAGTATACGAGACACCTACGAGCAGTACTTC
v_gene: TRBV6-5; d_gene: TRBD1; j_gene: TRBJ1-1; abundance: few; CDR3aa: CASSYWGTANTEAFF; CDR3nt: TGTGCCAGCAGTTATTGGGGGACAGCGAACACTGAAGCTTTCTTT
v_gene: TRBV5-4; d_gene: TRBD1; j_gene: TRBJ2-1; abundance: few; CDR3aa: CASSQGQEYNEQFF; CDR3nt: TGTGCCAGCAGCCAAGGACAGGAGTACAATGAGCAGTTCTTC
v_gene: TRBV7-9; d_gene: TRBD1; j_gene: TRBJ1-4; abundance: -; CDR3aa: CASSDRDRGQEKLFF; CDR3nt: TGTGCCAGCAGCGACCGGGACAGGGGTCAGGAAAAACTGTTTTTT
v_gene: TRBV24-1; d_gene: -; j_gene: TRBJ1-1; abundance: -; CDR3aa: CATSAVGGGGAFF; CDR3nt: TGTGCCACCAGTGCCGTAGGGGGAGGGGGAGCTTTCTTT
v_gene: TRBV29-1; d_gene: TRBD2; j_gene: TRBJ2-1; abundance: -; CDR3aa: CSVDGTSGGSSYNEQFF; CDR3nt: TGCAGCGTTGATGGGACTAGCGGGGGGAGCTCCTACAATGAGCAGTTCTTC
v_gene: TRBV4-1; d_gene: TRBD1; j_gene: TRBJ1-1; abundance: many; CDR3aa: CASSQVTIGTGYTEAFF; CDR3nt: TGCGCCAGCAGCCAAGTAACTATAGGGACAGGGTACACTGAAGCTTTCTTT
v_gene: TRBV13; d_gene: -; j_gene: TRBJ1-2; abundance: few; CDR3aa: CASSFWSFYGYTF; CDR3nt: TGTGCCAGCAGCTTCTGGTCCTTCTATGGCTACACCTTC
v_gene: TRBV5-5; d_gene: -; j_gene: TRBJ2-3; abundance: -; CDR3aa: CASSLVVGDTQYF; CDR3nt: TGTGCCAGCAGCTTGGTCGTAGGAGATACGCAGTATTTT
v_gene: TRBV7-2; d_gene: -; j_gene: TRBJ2-5; abundance: few; CDR3aa: CASSLFEGEETQYF; CDR3nt: TGTGCCAGCAGCTTATTTGAGGGTGAAGAGACCCAGTACTTC
v_gene: TRBV7-9; d_gene: TRBD2; j_gene: TRBJ2-5; abundance: -; CDR3aa: CASRTSAEETQYF; CDR3nt: TGTGCCAGCCGTACTAGCGCAGAAGAGACCCAGTACTTC
v_gene: TRBV30; d_gene: -; j_gene: TRBJ2-2; abundance: -; CDR3aa: CAWTGENTGELFF; CDR3nt: TGTGCCTGGACGGGGGAGAACACCGGGGAGCTGTTTTTT
v_gene: TRBV20-1; d_gene: -; j_gene: TRBJ1-4; abundance: many; CDR3aa: CSADPWLATNEKLFF; CDR3nt: TGCAGTGCCGACCCTTGGCTAGCAACTAATGAAAAACTGTTTTTT
v_gene: TRBV7-2; d_gene: -; j_gene: TRBJ1-2; abundance: few; CDR3aa: CASSSLGQTIYTF; CDR3nt: TGTGCCAGCAGCTCATTAGGACAGACTATCTACACCTTC
v_gene: TRBV15; d_gene: -; j_gene: TRBJ1-1; abundance: -; CDR3aa: CATSRTTAGYTEAFF; CDR3nt: TGTGCCACCAGCAGAACTACGGCAGGGTACACTGAAGCTTTCTTT
v_gene: TRBV4-2; d_gene: TRBD2; j_gene: TRBJ2-3; abundance: few; CDR3aa: CASSQDRSGGPTDTQYF; CDR3nt: TGTGCCAGCAGCCAAGATAGAAGCGGGGGGCCCACAGATACGCAGTATTTT
v_gene: TRBV30; d_gene: TRBD2; j_gene: TRBJ2-5; abundance: many; CDR3aa: CAWKLAGGLGTQYF; CDR3nt: TGTGCCTGGAAATTAGCGGGGGGCCTCGGGACCCAGTACTTC
v_gene: TRBV12-3/TRBV12-4; d_gene: -; j_gene: TRBJ2-7; abundance: -; CDR3aa: CASSFDLPNSYEQYF; CDR3nt: TGTGCCAGCAGTTTCGACTTGCCGAATTCCTACGAGCAGTACTTC
v_gene: TRBV24-1; d_gene: -; j_gene: TRBJ1-5; abundance: -; CDR3aa: CATSDSARIRDQPQHF; CDR3nt: TGTGCCACCAGTGATTCAGCCAGGATTCGGGATCAGCCCCAGCATTTT